Reported below is one T cell receptor beta chain. As yet, its antigen is unknown. Its ends do not fully match the called genes, so a read error is possible. Those who donated were healthy bone marrow donors. This sample was taken from a study of cytomegalovirus exposure and HLA in healthy donors. Study observations and caveats: Researchers reported that three CMV-associated chains were confirmed in vitro as CMV antigen-specific.

The CDR3 sequence is 13 residues long. Germline CDR1 and CDR2: SEHNR and FQNEAQ (reference sequence). The PCR employed 60 Vbeta primers together with 13 Jbeta primers. Here immunoSEQ multiplex PCR was the method, and the copy in TCRdb shows in-frame clones only, minus some. The sample includes under 75,000 clones, approximately 90% of them seen just once. Sample: PBMCs. The chain carries TRBV7-9 and TRBJ2-1; possibly TRBD2 for D (5 bases). The sequence was obtained from a woman aged 25 to 45 in good health and CMV-seronegative. CDR3 in DNA: TGTTCCAGCAGCTGGGAGTCCTACAATGAGCAGTTCTTC. Its translation: CSSSWESYNEQFF.